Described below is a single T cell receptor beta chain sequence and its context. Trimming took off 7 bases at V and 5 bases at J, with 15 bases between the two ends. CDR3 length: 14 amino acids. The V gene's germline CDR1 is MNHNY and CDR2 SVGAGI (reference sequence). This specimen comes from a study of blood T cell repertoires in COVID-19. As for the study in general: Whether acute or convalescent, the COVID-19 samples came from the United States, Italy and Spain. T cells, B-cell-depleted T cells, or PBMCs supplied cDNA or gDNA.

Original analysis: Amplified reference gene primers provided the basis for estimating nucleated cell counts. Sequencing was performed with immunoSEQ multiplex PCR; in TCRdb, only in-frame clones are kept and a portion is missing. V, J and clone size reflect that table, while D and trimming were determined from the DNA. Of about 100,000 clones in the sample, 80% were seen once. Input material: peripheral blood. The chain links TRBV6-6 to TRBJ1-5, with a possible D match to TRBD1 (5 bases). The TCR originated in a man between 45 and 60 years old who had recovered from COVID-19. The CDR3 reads CASNSQVRDQPQHF. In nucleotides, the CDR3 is TGTGCCAGCAATTCACAGGTTAGAGATCAGCCCCAGCATTTT.